This passage covers 3 T cell receptor beta chains from one sample sequenced in a study of blood T cells in healthy people across ages. A second roughly 7 to 11 cycle PCR used barcoded and J-beta primers. TCRdb re-derived calls from the 5' RACE reads in MiXCR, one entry per CDR3 protein. This repertoire shows approximately 1.5 million distinct CDR3 sequences, approximately 42% found once; its top ten account for approximately 4.1%. Source material: blood. These receptors all stem from a woman between 18 and 29 years old in good health.

There are a few counts of this clonotype. The rearrangement uses TRBV12-3 or TRBV12-4 and TRBJ1-5; D unresolved. Deletions cut 8 bases from V and 9 bases from J, with 14 bases between. The CDR3 totals 12 residues. CDR3 coding DNA: TGTGCCAGCGCCGGAGGAAGGAGGCCCCAGCATTTT. Translated: CASAGGRRPQHF.

The chain is built from TRBV7-2 and TRBJ1-5; tentative D call: TRBD1 (6 bases). Germline-derived CDR1 and CDR2 are SGHTA and FQGNSA. Trimming pared 2 bases from V and 3 bases from J, leaving 14 bases between. This CDR3 region has 16 residues. The CDR3 DNA follows: TGTGCCAGCAGCTTATTTTCCGAGGGGGTCAATCAGCCCCAGCATTTT. It encodes CASSLFSEGVNQPQHF.

The gene calls are TRBV5-1 and TRBJ2-2, with TRBD1 matching 10 bases. The CDR3 extends over 16 amino acids. CDR1 SGHRS and CDR2 YFSETQ come from the germline V gene. V trimming: 0 bases; J trimming: 4 bases; junction bases outside the gene matches: 3. CDR3 DNA sequence: TGCGCCAGCAGCTTGGGACAGGGGGCGATCACCGGGGAGCTGTTTTTT. It is translated as CASSLGQGAITGELFF. The full variable domain, its missing parts supplied by reference TRBV5-1 and TRBJ2-2, is KAGVTQTPRYLIKTRGQQVTLSCSPISGHRSVSWYQQTPGQGLQFLFEYFSETQRNKGNFPGRFSGRQFSNSRSEMNVSTLELGDSALYLCASSLGQGAITGELFFGEGSRLTVL.